This T cell receptor (beta chain) was sequenced during a study of tumor-infiltrating lymphocytes in localized non-small cell lung cancer. Study background: Several tumor histologies, both smoking statuses, and some post-neoadjuvant chemotherapy samples were included. From each patient, both tumor and uninvolved lung, non-adjacent to tumor, were sampled. The study, taken as a whole, reports: Different pieces of the same tissue were used for each assay. Not all patients were TCR sequenced, owing to tissue quantity.

This CDR3 has 14 residues. CDR1 is SQVTM and CDR2 is ANQGSEA in the germline V gene. J gave up 0 bases and V 4 bases, and 0 bases lay outside the gene matches. About this clone itself: Its specificity is unknown.

Profiled with immunoSEQ multiplex PCR; TCRdb holds only in-frame clones, not every one. The sample includes about 11,000 clones, 80% to 90% of them seen just once. The chain has TRBV29-1 and TRBJ2-6, with 7 nucleotides matching TRBD2. Input material: uninvolved lung tissue not adjacent to the tumor. This receptor was taken from a human donor with non-small cell lung cancer. CDR3 DNA sequence: TGCAGCGTTGGCGGGGGCTCTGGGGCCAACGTCCTGACTTTC. This encodes CSVGGGSGANVLTF.